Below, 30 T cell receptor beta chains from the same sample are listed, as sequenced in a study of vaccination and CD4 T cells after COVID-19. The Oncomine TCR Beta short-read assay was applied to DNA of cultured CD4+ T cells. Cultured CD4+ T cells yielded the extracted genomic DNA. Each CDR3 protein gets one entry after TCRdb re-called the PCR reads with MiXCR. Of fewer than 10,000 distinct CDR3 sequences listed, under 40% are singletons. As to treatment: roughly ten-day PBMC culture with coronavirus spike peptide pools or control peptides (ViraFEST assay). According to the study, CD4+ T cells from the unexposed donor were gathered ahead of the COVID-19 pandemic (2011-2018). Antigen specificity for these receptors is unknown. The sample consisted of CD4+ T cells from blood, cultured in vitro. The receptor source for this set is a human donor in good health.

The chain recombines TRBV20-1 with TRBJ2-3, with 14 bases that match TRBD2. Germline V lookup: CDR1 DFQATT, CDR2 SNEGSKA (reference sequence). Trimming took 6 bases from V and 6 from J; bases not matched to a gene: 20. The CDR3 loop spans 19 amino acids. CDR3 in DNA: TGCAGTGCGCAAACTCAACTTCCGGGACTAGCGGGAGAGAAGGATACGCAGTATTTT. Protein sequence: CSAQTQLPGLAGEKDTQYF.

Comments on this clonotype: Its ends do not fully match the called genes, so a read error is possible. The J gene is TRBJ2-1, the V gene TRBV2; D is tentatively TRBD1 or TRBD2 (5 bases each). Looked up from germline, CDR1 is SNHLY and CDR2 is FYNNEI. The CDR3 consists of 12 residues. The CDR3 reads CASSEAGTDSDF. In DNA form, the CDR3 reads TGTGCCAGCAGTGAAGCGGGGACCGACTCTGACTTC.

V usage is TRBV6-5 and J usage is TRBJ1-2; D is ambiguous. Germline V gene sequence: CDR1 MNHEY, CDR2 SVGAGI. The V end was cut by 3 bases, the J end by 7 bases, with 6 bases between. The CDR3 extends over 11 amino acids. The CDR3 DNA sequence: TGTGCCAGCAGTTATAGAGGTGGCTACACCTTC. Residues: CASSYRGGYTF.

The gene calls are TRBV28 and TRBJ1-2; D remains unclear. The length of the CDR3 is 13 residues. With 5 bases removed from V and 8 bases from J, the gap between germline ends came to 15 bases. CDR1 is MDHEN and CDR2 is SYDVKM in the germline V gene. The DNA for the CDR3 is TGTGCCAGCAGTATAGGGCCTCTTTACGGCTACACCTTC. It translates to CASSIGPLYGYTF.

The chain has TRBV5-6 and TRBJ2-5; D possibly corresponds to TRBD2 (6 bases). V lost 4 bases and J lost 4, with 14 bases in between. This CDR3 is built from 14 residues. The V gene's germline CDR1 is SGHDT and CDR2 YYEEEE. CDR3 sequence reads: CASSTRPGGETQYF. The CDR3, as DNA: TGTGCCAGCAGCACGCGGCCCGGGGGAGAGACCCAGTACTTC. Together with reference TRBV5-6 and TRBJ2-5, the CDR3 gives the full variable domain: DAGVTQSPTHLIKTRGQQVTLRCSPKSGHDTVSWYQQALGQGPQFIFQYYEEEERQRGNFPDRFSGHQFPNYSSELNVNALLLGDSALYLCASSTRPGGETQYFGPGTRLLVL.

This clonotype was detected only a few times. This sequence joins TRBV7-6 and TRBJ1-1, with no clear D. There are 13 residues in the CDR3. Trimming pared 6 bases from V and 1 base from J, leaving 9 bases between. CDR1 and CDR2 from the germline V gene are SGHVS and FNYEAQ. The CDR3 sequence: CASSLKENTEAFF. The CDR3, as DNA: TGTGCCAGCAGTCTCAAGGAGAACACTGAAGCTTTCTTT.

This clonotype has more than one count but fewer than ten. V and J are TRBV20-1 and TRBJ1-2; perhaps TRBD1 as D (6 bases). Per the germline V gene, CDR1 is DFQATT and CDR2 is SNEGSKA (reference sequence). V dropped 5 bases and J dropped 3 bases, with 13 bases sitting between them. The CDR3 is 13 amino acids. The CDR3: CSAWRGGDYGYTF. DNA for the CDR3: TGCAGTGCTTGGAGGGGGGGCGACTATGGCTACACCTTC.

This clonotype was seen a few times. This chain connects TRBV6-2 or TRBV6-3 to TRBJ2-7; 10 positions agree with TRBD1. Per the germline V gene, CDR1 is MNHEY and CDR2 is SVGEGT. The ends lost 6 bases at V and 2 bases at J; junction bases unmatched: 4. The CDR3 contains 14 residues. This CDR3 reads CASRRQGATYEQYF. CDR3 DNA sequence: TGTGCCAGCAGGAGACAGGGGGCCACCTACGAGCAGTACTTC.

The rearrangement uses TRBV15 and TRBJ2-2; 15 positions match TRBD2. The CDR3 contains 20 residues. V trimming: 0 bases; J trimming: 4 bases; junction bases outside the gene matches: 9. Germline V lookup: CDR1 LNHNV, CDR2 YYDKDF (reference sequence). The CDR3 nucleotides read TGTGCCACCAGCAGAGATCCCCGGACTAGCGGGAGGGCCAGCACCGGGGAGCTGTTTTTT. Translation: CATSRDPRTSGRASTGELFF.

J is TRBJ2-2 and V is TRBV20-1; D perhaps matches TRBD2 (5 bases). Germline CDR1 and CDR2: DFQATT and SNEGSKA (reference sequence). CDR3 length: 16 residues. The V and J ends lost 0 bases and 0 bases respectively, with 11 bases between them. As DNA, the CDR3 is TGCAGTGCTAGAGATGCGCGGGCCGCGAACACCGGGGAGCTGTTTTTT. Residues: CSARDARAANTGELFF.

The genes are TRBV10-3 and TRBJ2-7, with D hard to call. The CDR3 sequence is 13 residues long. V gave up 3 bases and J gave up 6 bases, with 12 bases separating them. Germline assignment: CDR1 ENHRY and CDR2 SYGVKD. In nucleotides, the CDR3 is TGTGCCATCAGTGACGTGGGTTTGGGCGAGCAGTACTTC. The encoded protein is CAISDVGLGEQYF.

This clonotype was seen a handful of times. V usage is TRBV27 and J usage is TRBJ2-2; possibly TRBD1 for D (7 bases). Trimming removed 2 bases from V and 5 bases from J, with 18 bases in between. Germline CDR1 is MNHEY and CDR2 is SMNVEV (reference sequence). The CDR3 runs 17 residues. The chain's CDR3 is CASSLGDRVGGTGELFF. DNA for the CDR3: TGTGCCAGCAGTTTAGGCGACAGGGTGGGGGGAACCGGGGAGCTGTTTTTT.

For the CDR3, the DNA is TGCAGTGCGGACAACAGGGGGGATACAGATACGCAGTATTTT. The encoded protein is CSADNRGDTDTQYF. V gene TRBV20-1 combines with J gene TRBJ2-3; 8 positions match TRBD1. Germline CDR1 DFQATT, CDR2 SNEGSKA (reference sequence). Unmatched junction bases numbered 8, after V lost 6 bases and J lost 3 bases. There are 14 residues in the CDR3.

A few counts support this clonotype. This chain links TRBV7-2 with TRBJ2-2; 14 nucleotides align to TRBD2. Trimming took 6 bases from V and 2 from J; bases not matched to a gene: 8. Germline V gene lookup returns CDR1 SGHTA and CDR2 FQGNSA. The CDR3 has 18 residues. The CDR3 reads CASSHPGLAGVNTGELFF. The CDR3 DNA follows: TGTGCCAGCAGTCACCCGGGACTAGCGGGAGTAAACACCGGGGAGCTGTTTTTT.

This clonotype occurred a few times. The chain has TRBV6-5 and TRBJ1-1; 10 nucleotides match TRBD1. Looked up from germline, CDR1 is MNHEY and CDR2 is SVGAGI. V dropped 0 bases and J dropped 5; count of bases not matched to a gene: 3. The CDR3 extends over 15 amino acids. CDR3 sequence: CASSYSGTGDTEAFF. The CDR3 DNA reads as TGTGCCAGCAGTTACTCGGGGACAGGGGATACTGAAGCTTTCTTT.

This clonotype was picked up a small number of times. The CDR3 reads CASSLRGQVPQPQHF. CDR3 DNA: TGTGCCAGCAGCTTAAGGGGACAGGTTCCTCAGCCCCAGCATTTT. J is TRBJ1-5 and V is TRBV7-2; 8 positions match TRBD1. Germline lookup yields CDR1 SGHTA and CDR2 FQGNSA. The CDR3 is 15 amino acids. After removal of 2 bases from V and 6 bases from J, the junction contained 6 bases not matched to a gene.

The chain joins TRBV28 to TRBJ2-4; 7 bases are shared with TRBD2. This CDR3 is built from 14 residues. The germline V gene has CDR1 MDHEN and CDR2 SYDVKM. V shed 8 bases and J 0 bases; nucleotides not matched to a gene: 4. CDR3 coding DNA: TGTGCCAGCCTGGGGGGGGTAGCCAAAAACATTCAGTACTTC. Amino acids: CASLGGVAKNIQYF.

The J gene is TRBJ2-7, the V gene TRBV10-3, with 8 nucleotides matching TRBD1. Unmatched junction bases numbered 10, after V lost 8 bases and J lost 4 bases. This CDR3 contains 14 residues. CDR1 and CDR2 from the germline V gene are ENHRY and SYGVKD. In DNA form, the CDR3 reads TGTGCCATCGGAGCTGCGCAGGGGGCTTACGAGCAGTACTTC. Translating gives CAIGAAQGAYEQYF.

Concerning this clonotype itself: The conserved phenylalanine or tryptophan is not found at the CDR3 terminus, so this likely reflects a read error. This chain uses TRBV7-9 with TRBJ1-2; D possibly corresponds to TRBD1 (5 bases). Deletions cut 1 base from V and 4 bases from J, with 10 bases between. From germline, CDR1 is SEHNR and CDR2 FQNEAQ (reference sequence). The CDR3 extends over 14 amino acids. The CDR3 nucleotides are TGTGCCAGCAGCTTAGATGGGGGAGGCTATGGCTACACCCTC. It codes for CASSLDGGGYGYTL.

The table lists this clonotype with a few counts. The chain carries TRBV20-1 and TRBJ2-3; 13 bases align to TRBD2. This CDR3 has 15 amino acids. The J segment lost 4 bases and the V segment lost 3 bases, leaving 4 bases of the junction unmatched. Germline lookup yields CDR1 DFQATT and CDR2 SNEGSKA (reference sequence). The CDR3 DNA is TGCAGTGCTAGGACTAGCGGGAGGTCGGCAGATACGCAGTATTTT. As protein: CSARTSGRSADTQYF.

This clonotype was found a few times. The CDR3 sequence: CASSLSYVAAGQETQYF. The CDR3 nucleotides are TGTGCCAGCAGTTTATCATACGTGGCGGCAGGCCAAGAGACCCAGTACTTC. The rearrangement uses TRBV27 and TRBJ2-5, with D unresolved. There are 17 residues in the CDR3. V gave up 0 bases and J gave up 1 base, with 15 bases separating them. Germline CDR1 is MNHEY and CDR2 is SMNVEV (reference sequence).

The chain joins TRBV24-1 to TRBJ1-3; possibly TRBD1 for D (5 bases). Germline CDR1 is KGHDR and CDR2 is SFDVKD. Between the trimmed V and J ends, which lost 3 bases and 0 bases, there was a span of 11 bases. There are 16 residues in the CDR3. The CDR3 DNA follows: TGTGCCACCAGTGATCCTGGGACCGACTCTGGAAACACCATATATTTT. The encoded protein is CATSDPGTDSGNTIYF.

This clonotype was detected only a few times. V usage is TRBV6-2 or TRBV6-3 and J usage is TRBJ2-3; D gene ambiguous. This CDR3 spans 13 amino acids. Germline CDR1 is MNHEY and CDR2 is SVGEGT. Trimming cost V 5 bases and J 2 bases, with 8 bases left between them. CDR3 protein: CASSGSYTDTQYF. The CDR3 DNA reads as TGTGCCAGCAGTGGGTCTTACACAGATACGCAGTATTTT.

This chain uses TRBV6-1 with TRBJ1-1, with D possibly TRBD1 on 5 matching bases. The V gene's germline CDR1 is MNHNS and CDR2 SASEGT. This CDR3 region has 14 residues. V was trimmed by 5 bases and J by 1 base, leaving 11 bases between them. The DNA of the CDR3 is TGTGCCAGCAGTCCGGAGGGGAGGAACACTGAAGCTTTCTTT. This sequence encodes CASSPEGRNTEAFF.

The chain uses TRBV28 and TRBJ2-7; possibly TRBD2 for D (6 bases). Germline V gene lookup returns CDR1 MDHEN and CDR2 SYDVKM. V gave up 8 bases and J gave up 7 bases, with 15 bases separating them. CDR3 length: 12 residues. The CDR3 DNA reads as TGTGCCAGCGGGACTGACGTTCGAGAGCAGTACTTC. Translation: CASGTDVREQYF.

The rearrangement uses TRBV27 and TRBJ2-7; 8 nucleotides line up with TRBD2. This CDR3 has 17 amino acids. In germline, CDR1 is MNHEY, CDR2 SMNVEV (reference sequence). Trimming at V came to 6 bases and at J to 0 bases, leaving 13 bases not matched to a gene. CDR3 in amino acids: CASRPGAGSGSSYEQYF. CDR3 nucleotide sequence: TGTGCCAGCAGGCCTGGGGCTGGGAGCGGGAGCTCCTACGAGCAGTACTTC.

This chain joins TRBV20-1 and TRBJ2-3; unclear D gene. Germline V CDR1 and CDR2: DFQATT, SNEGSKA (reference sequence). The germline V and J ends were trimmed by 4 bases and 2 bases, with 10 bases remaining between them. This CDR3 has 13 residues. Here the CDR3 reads CSATDTYTDTQYF. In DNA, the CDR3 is TGCAGTGCTACAGACACCTACACAGATACGCAGTATTTT.

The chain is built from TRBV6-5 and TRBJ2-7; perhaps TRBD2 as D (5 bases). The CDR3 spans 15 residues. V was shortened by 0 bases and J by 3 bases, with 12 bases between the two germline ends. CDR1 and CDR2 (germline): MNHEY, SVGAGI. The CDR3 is CASSYSGAGNYEQYF. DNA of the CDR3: TGTGCCAGCAGTTACTCGGGCGCGGGCAACTACGAGCAGTACTTC.

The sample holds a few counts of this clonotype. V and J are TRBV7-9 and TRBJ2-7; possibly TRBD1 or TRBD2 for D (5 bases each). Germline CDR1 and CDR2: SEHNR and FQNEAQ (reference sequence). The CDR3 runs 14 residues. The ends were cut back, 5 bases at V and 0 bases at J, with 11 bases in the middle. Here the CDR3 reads CASSRDGPSYEQYF. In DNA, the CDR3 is TGTGCCAGCAGCCGGGACGGTCCCTCCTACGAGCAGTACTTC. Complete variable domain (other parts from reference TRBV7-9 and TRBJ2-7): DTGVSQNPRHKITKRGQNVTFRCDPISEHNRLYWYRQTLGQGPEFLTYFQNEAQLEKSRLLSDRFSAERPKGSFSTLEIQRTEQGDSAMYLCASSRDGPSYEQYFGPGTRLTVT.

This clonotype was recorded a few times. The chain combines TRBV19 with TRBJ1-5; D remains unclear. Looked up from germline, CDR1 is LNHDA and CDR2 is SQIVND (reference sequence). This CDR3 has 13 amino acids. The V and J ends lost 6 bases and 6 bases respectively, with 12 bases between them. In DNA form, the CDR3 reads TGTGCCAGTAGACGGGTCTCGGGTCAGCCCCAGCATTTT. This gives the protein CASRRVSGQPQHF.